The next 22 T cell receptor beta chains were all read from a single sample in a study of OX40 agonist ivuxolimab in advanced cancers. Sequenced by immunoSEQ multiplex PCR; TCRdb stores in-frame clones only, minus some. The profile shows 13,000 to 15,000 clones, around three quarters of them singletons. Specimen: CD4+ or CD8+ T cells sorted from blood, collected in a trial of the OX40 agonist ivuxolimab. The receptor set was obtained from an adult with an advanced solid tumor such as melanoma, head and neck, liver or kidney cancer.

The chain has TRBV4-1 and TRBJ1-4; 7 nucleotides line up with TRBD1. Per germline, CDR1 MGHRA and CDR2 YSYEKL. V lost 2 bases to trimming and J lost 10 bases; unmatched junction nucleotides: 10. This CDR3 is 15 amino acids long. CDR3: CASSQFSGTEGKLFF. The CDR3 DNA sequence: TGCGCCAGCAGCCAATTCTCCGGGACAGAGGGAAAACTGTTTTTT.

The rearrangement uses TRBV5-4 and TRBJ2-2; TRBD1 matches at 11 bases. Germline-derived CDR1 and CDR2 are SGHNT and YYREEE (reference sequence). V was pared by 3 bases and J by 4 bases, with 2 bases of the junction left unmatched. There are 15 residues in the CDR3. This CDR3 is CASSSGTGGTGELFF. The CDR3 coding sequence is TGTGCCAGCAGCTCCGGGACAGGGGGCACCGGGGAGCTGTTTTTT.

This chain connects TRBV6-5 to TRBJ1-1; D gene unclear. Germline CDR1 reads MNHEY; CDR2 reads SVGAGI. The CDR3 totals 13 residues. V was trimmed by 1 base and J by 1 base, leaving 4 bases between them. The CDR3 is CASSYLGNTEAFF. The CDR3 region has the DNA TGTGCCAGCAGTTACTTGGGGAACACTGAAGCTTTCTTT.

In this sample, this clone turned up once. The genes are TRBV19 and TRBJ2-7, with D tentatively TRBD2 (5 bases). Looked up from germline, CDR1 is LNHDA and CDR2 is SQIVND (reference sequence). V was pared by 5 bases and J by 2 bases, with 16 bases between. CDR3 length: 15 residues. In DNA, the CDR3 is TGTGCCAGTAGTGAAACCCAACTAGAGACCTACGAGCAGTACTTC. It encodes CASSETQLETYEQYF.

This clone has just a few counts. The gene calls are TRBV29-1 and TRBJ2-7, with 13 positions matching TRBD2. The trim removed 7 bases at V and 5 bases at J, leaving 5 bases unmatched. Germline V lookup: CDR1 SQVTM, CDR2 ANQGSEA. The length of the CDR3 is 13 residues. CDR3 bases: TGCAGCGCTAGGACTAGCGGGAGTAACGAGCAGTACTTC. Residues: CSARTSGSNEQYF.

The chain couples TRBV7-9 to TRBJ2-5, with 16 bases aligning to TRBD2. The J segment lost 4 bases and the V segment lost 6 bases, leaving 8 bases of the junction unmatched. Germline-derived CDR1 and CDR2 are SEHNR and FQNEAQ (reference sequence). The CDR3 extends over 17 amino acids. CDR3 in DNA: TGTGCCAGCAGTCAGGGACTAGCGGGAGGGCCAACAGAGACCCAGTACTTC. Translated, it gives CASSQGLAGGPTETQYF.

CDR3 in DNA: TGTGCCAGCAGCTTGGGCGGGGCAAATCAGCCCCAGCATTTT. This codes for CASSLGGANQPQHF. V and J are TRBV5-5 and TRBJ1-5; tentative D call: TRBD1 (5 bases). V lost 0 bases and J lost 4, with 8 bases in between. This CDR3 is 14 amino acids long. Germline CDR1 is SGHKS and CDR2 is YYEKEE (reference sequence).

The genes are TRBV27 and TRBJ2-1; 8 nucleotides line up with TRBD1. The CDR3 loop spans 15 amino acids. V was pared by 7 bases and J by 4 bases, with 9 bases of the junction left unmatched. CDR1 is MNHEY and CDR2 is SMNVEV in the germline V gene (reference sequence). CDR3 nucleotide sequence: TGTGCCAGCATGCCCGGGACAGGAAAATACAATGAGCAGTTCTTC. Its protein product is CASMPGTGKYNEQFF.

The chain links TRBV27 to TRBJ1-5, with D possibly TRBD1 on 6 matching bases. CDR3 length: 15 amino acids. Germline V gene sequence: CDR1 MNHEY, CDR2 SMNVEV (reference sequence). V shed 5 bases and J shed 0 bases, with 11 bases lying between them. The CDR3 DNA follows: TGTGCCAGCAGTACACGACAGGATAGCAATCAGCCCCAGCATTTT. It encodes CASSTRQDSNQPQHF.

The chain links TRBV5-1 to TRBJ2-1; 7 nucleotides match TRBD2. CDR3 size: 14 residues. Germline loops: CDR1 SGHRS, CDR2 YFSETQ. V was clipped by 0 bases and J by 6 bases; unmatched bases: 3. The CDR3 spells CASSLASSGNEQFF. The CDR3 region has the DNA TGCGCCAGCAGCTTGGCGTCTAGCGGCAATGAGCAGTTCTTC.

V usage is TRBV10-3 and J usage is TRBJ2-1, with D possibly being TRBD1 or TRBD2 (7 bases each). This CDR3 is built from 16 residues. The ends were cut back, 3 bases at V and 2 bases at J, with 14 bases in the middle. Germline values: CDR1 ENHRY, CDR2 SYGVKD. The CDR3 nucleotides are TGTGCCATCAGTGAAGGGAGGGGGCCACCCTACAATGAGCAGTTCTTC. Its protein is CAISEGRGPPYNEQFF.

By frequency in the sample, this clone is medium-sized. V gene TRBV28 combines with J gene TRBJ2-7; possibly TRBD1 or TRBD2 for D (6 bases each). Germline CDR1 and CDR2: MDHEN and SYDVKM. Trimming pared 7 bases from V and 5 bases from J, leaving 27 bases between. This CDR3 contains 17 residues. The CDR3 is CASKIPGMGGLSNEQYF. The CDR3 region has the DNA TGTGCCAGCAAAATACCGGGGATGGGGGGCCTGTCGAACGAGCAGTACTTC.

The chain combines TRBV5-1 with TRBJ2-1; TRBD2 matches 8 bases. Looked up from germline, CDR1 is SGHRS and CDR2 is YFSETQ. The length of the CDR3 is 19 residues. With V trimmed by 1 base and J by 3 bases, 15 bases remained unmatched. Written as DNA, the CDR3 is TGCGCCAGCAGCTTGCTTTCCAGCGGGAGACCCGAACTCTACAATGAGCAGTTCTTC. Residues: CASSLLSSGRPELYNEQFF.

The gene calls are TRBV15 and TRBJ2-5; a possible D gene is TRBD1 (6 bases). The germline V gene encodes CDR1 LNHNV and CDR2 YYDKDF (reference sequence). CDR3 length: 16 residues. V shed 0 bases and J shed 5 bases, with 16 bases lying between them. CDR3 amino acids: CATSRDMSQGWETQYF. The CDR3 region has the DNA TGTGCCACCAGCAGAGATATGTCACAGGGTTGGGAGACCCAGTACTTC.

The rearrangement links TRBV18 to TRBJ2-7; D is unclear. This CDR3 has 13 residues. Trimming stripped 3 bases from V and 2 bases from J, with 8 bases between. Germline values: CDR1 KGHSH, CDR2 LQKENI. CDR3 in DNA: TGTGCCAGCTCACCTGAGGCAGCCTACGAGCAGTACTTC. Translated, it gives CASSPEAAYEQYF.

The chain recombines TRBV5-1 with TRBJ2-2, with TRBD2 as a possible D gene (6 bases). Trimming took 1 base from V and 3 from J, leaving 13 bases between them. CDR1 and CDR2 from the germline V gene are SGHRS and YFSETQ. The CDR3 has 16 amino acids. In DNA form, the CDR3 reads TGCGCCAGCAGCTTGTCGGGAGTACTAGACACCGGGGAGCTGTTTTTT. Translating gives CASSLSGVLDTGELFF.

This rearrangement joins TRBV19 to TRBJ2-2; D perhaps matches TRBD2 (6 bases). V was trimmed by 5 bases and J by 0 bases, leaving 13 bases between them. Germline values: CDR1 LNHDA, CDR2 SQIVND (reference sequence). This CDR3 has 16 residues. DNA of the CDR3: TGTGCCAGTAGTCATACTAGCCCCCCGAACACCGGGGAGCTGTTTTTT. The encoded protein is CASSHTSPPNTGELFF.

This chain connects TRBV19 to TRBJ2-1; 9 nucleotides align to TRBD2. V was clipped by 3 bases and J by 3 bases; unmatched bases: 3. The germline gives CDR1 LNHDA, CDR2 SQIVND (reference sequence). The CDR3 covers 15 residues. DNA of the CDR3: TGTGCCAGTAGTATTCTAGCGGGATTCTACAATGAGCAGTTCTTC. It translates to CASSILAGFYNEQFF. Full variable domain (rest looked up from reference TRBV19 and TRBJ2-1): DGGITQSPKYLFRKEGQNVTLSCEQNLNHDAMYWYRQDPGQGLRLIYYSQIVNDFQKGDIAEGYSVSREKKESFPLTVTSAQKNPTAFYLCASSILAGFYNEQFFGPGTRLTVL.

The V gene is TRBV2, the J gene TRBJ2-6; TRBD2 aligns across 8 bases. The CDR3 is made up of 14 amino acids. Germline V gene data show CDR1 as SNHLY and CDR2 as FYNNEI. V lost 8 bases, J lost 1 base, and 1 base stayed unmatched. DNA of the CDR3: TGTGCCAGCTTAGCGGGATCTGGGGCCAACGTCCTGACTTTC. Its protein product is CASLAGSGANVLTF.

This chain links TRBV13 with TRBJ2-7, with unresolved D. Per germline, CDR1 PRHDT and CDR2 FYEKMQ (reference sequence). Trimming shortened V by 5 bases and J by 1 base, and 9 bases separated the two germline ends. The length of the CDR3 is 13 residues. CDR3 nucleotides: TGTGCCAGCAGCGCCTTGACTTCCTACGAGCAGTACTTC. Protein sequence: CASSALTSYEQYF.

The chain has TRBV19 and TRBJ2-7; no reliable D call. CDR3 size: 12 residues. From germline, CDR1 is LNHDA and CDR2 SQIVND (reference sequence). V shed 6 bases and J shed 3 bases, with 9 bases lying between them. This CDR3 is CASSLGDYEQYF. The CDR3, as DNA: TGTGCCAGTAGCCTTGGGGACTACGAGCAGTACTTC.

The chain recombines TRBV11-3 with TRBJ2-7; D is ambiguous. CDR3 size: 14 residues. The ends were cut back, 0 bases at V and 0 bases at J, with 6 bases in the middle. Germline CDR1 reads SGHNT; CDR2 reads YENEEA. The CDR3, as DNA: TGTGCCAGCAGCTTAGACCCCAGCTCCTACGAGCAGTACTTC. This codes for CASSLDPSSYEQYF.